Each of the 10 T cell receptor beta chains below was sequenced from the same sample in a study of molecular identifiers for immune sequencing clone quantification. TCRdb called the PCR reads again in MiXCR, with one record for every CDR3 protein. The sample comprises 100,000 or so distinct CDR3 sequences, about 35% of which are singletons, and around 4.2% rests with the top ten. The source material was naive CD8+ T cells from blood, with Jurkat cell RNA spiked in. Documented subset: FACS-sorted CD8+CD4-CCR7+CD45RA+ naive T cells. The source is a human donor in good health. Some libraries in this study had Jurkat cell RNA spiked in.

This clonotype came up many times. The V gene is TRBV4-3, the J gene TRBJ2-7, with 9 bases matching TRBD2. There are 14 residues in the CDR3. The V segment lost 4 bases and the J segment 2 bases; nucleotides outside the gene matches: 3. Per germline, CDR1 LGHNA and CDR2 YSLEER. For the CDR3, the DNA is TGCGCCAGCAGCCCTACTAGCGGGCCCTACGAGCAGTACTTC. Encoded protein: CASSPTSGPYEQYF.

V is TRBV6-1 and J is TRBJ1-4, with 7 bases lining up with TRBD1. With 2 bases clipped from V and 6 bases from J, the junction kept 6 bases outside the gene matches. The CDR3 has 15 amino acids. CDR1 is MNHNS and CDR2 is SASEGT in the germline V gene. The CDR3 region is CASSERQGGYEKLFF. The CDR3, as DNA: TGTGCCAGCAGTGAACGGCAGGGGGGATATGAAAAACTGTTTTTT.

This clonotype was found many times. The rearrangement links TRBV25-1 to TRBJ2-7; D is perhaps TRBD1 or TRBD2 (5 bases each). The CDR3 extends over 14 amino acids. The V end lost 5 bases, the J end lost 2 bases, and 13 bases lay between the germline ends. The V gene's germline CDR1 is MGHDK and CDR2 SYGVNS. CDR3 nucleotides: TGTGCCAGCAGTTACCCGGGACGGCCCTACGAGCAGTACTTC. Encoded protein: CASSYPGRPYEQYF.

The V call is TRBV27, the J call TRBJ2-7; TRBD1 agrees at 9 bases. The CDR3 is 15 amino acids. The germline CDR1 and CDR2 sequences are MNHEY and SMNVEV (reference sequence). V lost 6 bases, J lost 1 base, and 7 bases stayed unmatched. This CDR3 is CASSRAGTGSYEQYF. The DNA of the CDR3 is TGTGCCAGCAGCCGAGCCGGGACAGGGTCCTACGAGCAGTACTTC.

The V gene is TRBV5-3, the J gene TRBJ2-7, with a tentative D call TRBD1 (5 bases). TRBV5-3 is an ORF; its function is uncertain. Between the trimmed V and J ends, which lost 8 bases and 9 bases, there was a span of 33 bases. The CDR3 sequence is 17 residues long. In nucleotides, the CDR3 is TGTGCCAGCAGCACCCTGAGGCCCCTACTCAGGGCTTTGTTGCAGTACTTC. This codes for CASSTLRPLLRALLQYF.

The chain links TRBV7-9 to TRBJ2-3; D may be TRBD1 (6 bases). Germline V gene data show CDR1 as SEHNR and CDR2 as FQNEAQ (reference sequence). This CDR3 is built from 15 residues. The V end was cut by 2 bases, the J end by 3 bases, with 12 bases between. The CDR3 is CASSLRTEGTDTQYF. For the CDR3, the DNA is TGTGCCAGCAGCTTAAGGACAGAAGGAACAGATACGCAGTATTTT.

This clonotype appeared many times. CDR3 sequence: CASSQGVYEQYF. The CDR3 region has the DNA TGTGCCAGCAGCCAGGGGGTCTACGAGCAGTACTTC. This chain connects TRBV5-6 to TRBJ2-7; the match to TRBD1 covers 7 bases. CDR3 length: 12 residues. The V gene's germline CDR1 is SGHDT and CDR2 YYEEEE. V dropped 4 bases and J dropped 3; count of bases not matched to a gene: 1.

This clonotype occurred a few times. This chain links TRBV12-3 or TRBV12-4 with TRBJ1-1; 7 nucleotides match TRBD1. V was clipped by 5 bases and J by 5 bases; unmatched bases: 5. This CDR3 has 13 amino acids. CDR3 amino acids: CASSGGQITEAFF. In nucleotides, the CDR3 is TGTGCCAGCAGTGGGGGACAGATAACTGAAGCTTTCTTT.

A few counts support this clonotype. The chain combines TRBV12-3 or TRBV12-4 with TRBJ2-1, with D possibly TRBD1 on 5 matching bases. The V end lost 10 bases, the J end lost 0 bases, and 13 bases lay between the germline ends. This CDR3 has 14 amino acids. The CDR3 bases are TGTGCCACAAACACCGACAGCTCCTACAATGAGCAGTTCTTC. It is translated as CATNTDSSYNEQFF.

This rearrangement joins TRBV27 to TRBJ2-1; TRBD2 matches 8 bases. In germline, CDR1 is MNHEY, CDR2 SMNVEV (reference sequence). V lost 0 bases to trimming and J lost 6 bases; unmatched junction nucleotides: 7. CDR3 length: 16 residues. The CDR3 DNA follows: TGTGCCAGCAGTTTATCGAACGGGAGGGCCCTCAATGAGCAGTTCTTC. Translation: CASSLSNGRALNEQFF.